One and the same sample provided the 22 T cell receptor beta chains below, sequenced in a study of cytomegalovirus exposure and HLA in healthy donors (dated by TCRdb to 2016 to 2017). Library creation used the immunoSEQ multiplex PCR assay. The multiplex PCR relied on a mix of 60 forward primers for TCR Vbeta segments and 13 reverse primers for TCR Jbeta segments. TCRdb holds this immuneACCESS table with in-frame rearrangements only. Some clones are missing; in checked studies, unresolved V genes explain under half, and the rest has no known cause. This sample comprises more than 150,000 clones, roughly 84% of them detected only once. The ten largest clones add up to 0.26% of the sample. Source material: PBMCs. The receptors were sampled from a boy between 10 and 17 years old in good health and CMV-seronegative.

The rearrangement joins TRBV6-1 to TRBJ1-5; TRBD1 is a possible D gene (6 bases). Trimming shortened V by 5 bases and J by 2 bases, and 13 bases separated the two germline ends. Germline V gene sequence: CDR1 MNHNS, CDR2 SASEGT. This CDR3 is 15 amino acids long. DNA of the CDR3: TGTGCCAGCAGTTCGGCCAGGGGAGGCAATCAGCCCCAGCATTTT. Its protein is CASSSARGGNQPQHF.

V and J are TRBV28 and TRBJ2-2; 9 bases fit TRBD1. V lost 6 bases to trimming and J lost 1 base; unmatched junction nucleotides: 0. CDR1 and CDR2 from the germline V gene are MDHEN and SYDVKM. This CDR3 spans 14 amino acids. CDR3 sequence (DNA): TGTGCCAGCAGGGGACAGGGGAACACCGGGGAGCTGTTTTTT. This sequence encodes CASRGQGNTGELFF. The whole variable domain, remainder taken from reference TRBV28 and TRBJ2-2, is DVKVTQSSRYLVKRTGEKVFLECVQDMDHENMFWYRQDPGLGLRLIYFSYDVKMKEKGDIPEGYSVSREKKERFSLILESASTNQTSMYLCASRGQGNTGELFFGEGSRLTVL.

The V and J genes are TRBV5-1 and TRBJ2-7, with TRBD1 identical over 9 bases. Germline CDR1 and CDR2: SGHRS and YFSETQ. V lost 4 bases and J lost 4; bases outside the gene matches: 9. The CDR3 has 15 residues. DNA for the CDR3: TGCGCCAGCAGCCCGTCGGGACAGGGTTTATACGAGCAGTACTTC. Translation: CASSPSGQGLYEQYF. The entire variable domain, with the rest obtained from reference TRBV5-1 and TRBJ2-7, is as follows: KAGVTQTPRYLIKTRGQQVTLSCSPISGHRSVSWYQQTPGQGLQFLFEYFSETQRNKGNFPGRFSGRQFSNSRSEMNVSTLELGDSALYLCASSPSGQGLYEQYFGPGTRLTVT.

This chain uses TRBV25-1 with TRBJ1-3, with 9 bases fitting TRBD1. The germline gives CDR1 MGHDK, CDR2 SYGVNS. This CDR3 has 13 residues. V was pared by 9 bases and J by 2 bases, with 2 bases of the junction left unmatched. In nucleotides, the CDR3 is TGTGCCAGTCGACAGGGGGCTGGAAACACCATATATTTT. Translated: CASRQGAGNTIYF. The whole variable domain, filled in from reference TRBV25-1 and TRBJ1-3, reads EADIYQTPRYLVIGTGKKITLECSQTMGHDKMYWYQQDPGMELHLIHYSYGVNSTEKGDLSSESTVSRIRTEHFPLTLESARPSHTSQYLCASRQGAGNTIYFGEGSWLTVV.

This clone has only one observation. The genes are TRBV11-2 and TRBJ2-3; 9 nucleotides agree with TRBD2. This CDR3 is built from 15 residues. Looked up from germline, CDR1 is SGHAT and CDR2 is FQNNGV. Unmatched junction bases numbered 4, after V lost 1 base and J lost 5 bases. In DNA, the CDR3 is TGTGCCAGCAGCTTAGTTTTACTAGCGGGAGATACGCAGTATTTT. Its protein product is CASSLVLLAGDTQYF.

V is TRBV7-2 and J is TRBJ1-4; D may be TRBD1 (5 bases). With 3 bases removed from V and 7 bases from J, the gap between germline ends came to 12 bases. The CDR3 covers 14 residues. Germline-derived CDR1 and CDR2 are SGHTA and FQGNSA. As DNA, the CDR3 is TGTGCCAGCAGCTTTGATTTCGGGGGTGAAAAACTGTTTTTT. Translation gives CASSFDFGGEKLFF.

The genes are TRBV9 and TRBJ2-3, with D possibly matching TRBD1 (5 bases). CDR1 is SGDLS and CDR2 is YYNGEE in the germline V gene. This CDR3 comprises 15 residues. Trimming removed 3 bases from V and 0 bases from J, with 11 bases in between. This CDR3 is CASSDQGGSTDTQYF. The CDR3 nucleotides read TGTGCCAGCAGCGACCAGGGTGGAAGCACAGATACGCAGTATTTT.

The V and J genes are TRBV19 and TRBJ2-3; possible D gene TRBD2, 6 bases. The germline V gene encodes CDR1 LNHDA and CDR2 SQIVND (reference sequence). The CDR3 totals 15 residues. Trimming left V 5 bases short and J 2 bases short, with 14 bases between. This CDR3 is CASSLIKGLTDTQYF. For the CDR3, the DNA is TGTGCCAGTAGTCTGATAAAGGGACTCACAGATACGCAGTATTTT.

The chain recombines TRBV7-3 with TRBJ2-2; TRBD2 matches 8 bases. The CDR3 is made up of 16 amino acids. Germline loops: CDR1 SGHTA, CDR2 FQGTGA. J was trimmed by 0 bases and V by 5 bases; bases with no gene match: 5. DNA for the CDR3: TGTGCCAGCAGCCCCAACGGGGGGGCGAACACCGGGGAGCTGTTTTTT. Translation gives CASSPNGGANTGELFF.

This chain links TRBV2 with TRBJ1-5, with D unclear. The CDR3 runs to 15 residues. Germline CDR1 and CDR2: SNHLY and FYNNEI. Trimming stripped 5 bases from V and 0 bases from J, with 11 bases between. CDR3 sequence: CASSLSRASNQPQHF. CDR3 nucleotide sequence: TGTGCCAGCAGTTTATCCCGCGCTAGCAATCAGCCCCAGCATTTT.

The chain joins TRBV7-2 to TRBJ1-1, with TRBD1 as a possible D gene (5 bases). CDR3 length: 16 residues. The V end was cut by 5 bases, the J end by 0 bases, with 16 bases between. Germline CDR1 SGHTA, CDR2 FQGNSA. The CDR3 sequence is CASSRWGVFMNTEAFF. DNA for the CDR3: TGTGCCAGCAGCCGTTGGGGGGTATTCATGAACACTGAAGCTTTCTTT.

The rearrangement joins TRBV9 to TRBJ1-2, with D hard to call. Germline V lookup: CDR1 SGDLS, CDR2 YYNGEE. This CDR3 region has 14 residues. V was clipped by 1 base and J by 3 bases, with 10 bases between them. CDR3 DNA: TGTGCCAGCAGCGTAAGTGGGAGATACTATGGCTACACCTTC. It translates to CASSVSGRYYGYTF.

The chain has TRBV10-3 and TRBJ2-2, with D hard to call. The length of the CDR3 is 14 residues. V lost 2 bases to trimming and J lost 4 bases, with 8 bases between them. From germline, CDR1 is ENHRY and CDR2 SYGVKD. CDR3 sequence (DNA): TGTGCCATCAGTGAGCGGGTGGGCACCGGGGAGCTGTTTTTT. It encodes CAISERVGTGELFF.

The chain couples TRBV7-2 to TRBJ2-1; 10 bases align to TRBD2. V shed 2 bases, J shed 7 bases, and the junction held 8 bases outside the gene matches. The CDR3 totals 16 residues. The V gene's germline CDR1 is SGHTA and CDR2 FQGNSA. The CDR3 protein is CASSLHSGGAWNEQFF. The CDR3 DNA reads TGTGCCAGCAGCTTACACAGCGGGGGGGCATGGAATGAGCAGTTCTTC.

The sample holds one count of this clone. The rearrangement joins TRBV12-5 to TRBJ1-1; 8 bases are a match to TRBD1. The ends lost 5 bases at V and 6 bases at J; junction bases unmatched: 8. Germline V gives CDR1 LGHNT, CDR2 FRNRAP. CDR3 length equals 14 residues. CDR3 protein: CASGRTGFIAEAFF. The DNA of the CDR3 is TGTGCTAGTGGTAGGACAGGGTTCATCGCTGAAGCTTTCTTT.

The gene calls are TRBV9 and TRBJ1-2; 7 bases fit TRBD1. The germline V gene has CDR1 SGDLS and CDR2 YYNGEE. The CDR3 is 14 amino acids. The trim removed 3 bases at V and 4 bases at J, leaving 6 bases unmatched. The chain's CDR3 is CASSATGMAYGYTF. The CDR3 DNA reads TGTGCCAGCAGCGCGACAGGGATGGCCTATGGCTACACCTTC.

The CDR3 DNA follows: TGTGCCAGCAGTTATGAGGGGGCGCGTAAATCTGGCTACACCTTC. Translation: CASSYEGARKSGYTF. This chain connects TRBV6-5 to TRBJ1-2, with 7 positions matching TRBD1. CDR1 is MNHEY, CDR2 SVGAGI, per germline. V was pared by 3 bases and J by 7 bases, with 11 bases of the junction left unmatched. This CDR3 is 15 amino acids long.

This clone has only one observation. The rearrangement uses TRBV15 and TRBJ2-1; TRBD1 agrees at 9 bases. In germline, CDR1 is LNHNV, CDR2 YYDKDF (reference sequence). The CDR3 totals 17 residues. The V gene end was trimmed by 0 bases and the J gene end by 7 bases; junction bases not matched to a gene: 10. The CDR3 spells CATSRELQGQGSNEQFF. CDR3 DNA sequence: TGTGCCACCAGCAGAGAGTTGCAAGGACAGGGGTCGAATGAGCAGTTCTTC.

The CDR3 coding sequence is TGCGCCAGCAGCTTGGGTCAGAACTACGAGCAGTACTTC. Its translation: CASSLGQNYEQYF. The chain has TRBV5-1 and TRBJ2-7; no reliable D call. The germline V gene encodes CDR1 SGHRS and CDR2 YFSETQ. V shed 0 bases and J shed 3 bases, with 7 bases lying between them. This CDR3 is built from 13 residues.

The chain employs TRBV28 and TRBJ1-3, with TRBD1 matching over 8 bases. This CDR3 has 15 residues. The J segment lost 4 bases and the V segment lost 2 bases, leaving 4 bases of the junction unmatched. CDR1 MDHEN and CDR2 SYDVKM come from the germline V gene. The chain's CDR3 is CASSLQGAKGNTIYF. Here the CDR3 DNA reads TGTGCCAGCAGTTTACAGGGGGCGAAAGGAAACACCATATATTTT.

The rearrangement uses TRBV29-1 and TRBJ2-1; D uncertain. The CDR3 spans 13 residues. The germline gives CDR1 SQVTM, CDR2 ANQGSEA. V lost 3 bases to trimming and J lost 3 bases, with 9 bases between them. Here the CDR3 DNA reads TGCAGCGTTGAGCGACACCTCTACAATGAGCAGTTCTTC. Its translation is CSVERHLYNEQFF.

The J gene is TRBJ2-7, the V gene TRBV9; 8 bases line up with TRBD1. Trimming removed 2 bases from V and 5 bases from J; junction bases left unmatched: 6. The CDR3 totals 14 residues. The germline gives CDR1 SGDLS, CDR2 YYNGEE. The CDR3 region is CASSVSGQGNEQYF. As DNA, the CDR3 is TGTGCCAGCAGCGTGTCCGGACAGGGAAACGAGCAGTACTTC.